The 10 T cell receptor beta chains given below trace back to one sample, sequenced in a study of identifying expanded T cells in peripheral blood. Profiled with immunoSEQ multiplex PCR; TCRdb holds only in-frame clones, not every one. The sample consists of 81,000 or so clones, 84% of them appearing once. Material: blood. These receptor sequences come from a person between 18 and 75 years old in good health.

This chain connects TRBV2 to TRBJ2-2, with 12 bases that match TRBD2. The CDR3 runs to 15 residues. Germline CDR1 is SNHLY and CDR2 is FYNNEI. J lost 6 bases, V lost 5 bases, and 4 bases had no gene match. CDR3 protein: CASSRTSGKSGELFF. DNA of the CDR3: TGTGCCAGCAGTAGGACTAGCGGGAAGTCCGGGGAGCTGTTTTTT.

The rearrangement links TRBV7-6 to TRBJ2-7; 9 nucleotides match TRBD1. CDR3 length equals 14 residues. V lost 5 bases and J lost 5; bases outside the gene matches: 7. Germline values: CDR1 SGHVS, CDR2 FNYEAQ. This CDR3 is CASSPGQGLHEQYF. CDR3 DNA sequence: TGTGCCAGCAGCCCCGGACAGGGGCTCCACGAGCAGTACTTC. Supplemented by reference TRBV7-6 and TRBJ2-7, the full variable domain reads GAGVSQSPRYKVTKRGQDVALRCDPISGHVSLYWYRQALGQGPEFLTYFNYEAQQDKSGLPNDRFSAERPEGSISTLTIQRTEQRDSAMYRCASSPGQGLHEQYFGPGTRLTVT.

The gene calls are TRBV10-3 and TRBJ2-6, with D maybe TRBD2 (5 bases). The CDR3 covers 17 residues. With 6 bases removed from V and 1 base from J, the gap between germline ends came to 16 bases. CDR1 is ENHRY and CDR2 is SYGVKD in the germline V gene. CDR3 protein: CAIRGSREKSGANVLTF. The CDR3 DNA sequence: TGTGCCATCAGGGGGAGTAGGGAAAAATCTGGGGCCAACGTCCTGACTTTC.

This chain links TRBV19 with TRBJ1-5, with D possibly TRBD1 on 6 matching bases. V was shortened by 10 bases and J by 0 bases, with 16 bases between the two germline ends. CDR1 is LNHDA and CDR2 is SQIVND in the germline V gene (reference sequence). The CDR3 has 15 residues. CDR3 nucleotides: TGTGCCACAAGGGGGACGTTCAATAGCAATCAGCCCCAGCATTTT. Encoded protein: CATRGTFNSNQPQHF.

V is TRBV2 and J is TRBJ2-5; TRBD1 aligns across 7 bases. V was pared by 5 bases and J by 8 bases, with 11 bases of the junction left unmatched. The CDR3 is made up of 14 amino acids. Germline V gene lookup returns CDR1 SNHLY and CDR2 FYNNEI. In DNA form, the CDR3 reads TGTGCCAGCAGTCCCGACAGGGTCTCGGGAACCCAGTACTTC. It encodes CASSPDRVSGTQYF.

In this sample, this clone turned up a few times. A junction boundary mismatches the germline segment, possibly from a read error. The V gene is TRBV13, the J gene TRBJ1-5; possible D gene TRBD1, 5 bases. Germline V gene data show CDR1 as PRHDT and CDR2 as FYEKMQ (reference sequence). This CDR3 is built from 12 residues. DNA for the CDR3: TGTGCCAGCAGCGGGACCGGGACCGGCATGTATTTT. Translated, it gives CASSGTGTGMYF.

Only one count was recorded for this clone. The chain has TRBV19 and TRBJ2-7, with TRBD1 matching 7 bases. V was pared by 5 bases and J by 0 bases, with 4 bases of the junction left unmatched. CDR1 is LNHDA and CDR2 is SQIVND in the germline V gene (reference sequence). CDR3 size: 14 residues. CDR3 nucleotide sequence: TGTGCCAGTAGTCCCCAGGGGGTCTCCTACGAGCAGTACTTC. Residues: CASSPQGVSYEQYF.

The chain is built from TRBV5-4 and TRBJ2-5; weak D call: TRBD2 (6 bases). The CDR3 consists of 14 residues. Trimming removed 5 bases at V and 1 base at J, with 12 bases between. Germline V gene lookup returns CDR1 SGHNT and CDR2 YYREEE (reference sequence). The CDR3 bases are TGTGCCAGCAGGCAGGGAGGCTCCCAAGAGACCCAGTACTTC. It encodes CASRQGGSQETQYF. Full variable domain (missing parts from reference TRBV5-4 and TRBJ2-5): ETGVTQSPTHLIKTRGQQVTLRCSSQSGHNTVSWYQQALGQGPQFIFQYYREEENGRGNFPPRFSGLQFPNYSSELNVNALELDDSALYLCASRQGGSQETQYFGPGTRLLVL.

The chain recombines TRBV9 with TRBJ1-2, with a possible D match to TRBD1 (6 bases). The germline CDR1 and CDR2 sequences are SGDLS and YYNGEE. The V end was cut by 3 bases, the J end by 4 bases, with 10 bases between. CDR3 length equals 13 residues. The CDR3 sequence is CASSAGQSYGYTF. For the CDR3, the DNA is TGTGCCAGCAGCGCTGGACAGTCCTATGGCTACACCTTC.

A single count supports this clone. The rearrangement uses TRBV19 and TRBJ2-1; TRBD1 matches at 10 bases. The CDR3 has 14 amino acids. CDR1 and CDR2 from the germline V gene are LNHDA and SQIVND (reference sequence). Trimming took 5 bases from V and 8 from J; bases not matched to a gene: 6. CDR3 DNA: TGTGCCAGTAGTCGGACAGGGGGATTCGATGAGCAGTTCTTC. Translation: CASSRTGGFDEQFF.